The 19 T cell receptor beta chains in this list originate from one sample, sequenced in a study of OX40 agonist ivuxolimab in advanced cancers. TCRdb's copy holds only in-frame clones and misses some; the assay was immunoSEQ multiplex PCR. The sample records more than 45,000 clones, 89% being singletons. The sample was CD4+ or CD8+ T cells sorted from blood, taken in a trial of the OX40 agonist ivuxolimab. These receptors all come from an adult with an advanced solid tumor such as melanoma, head and neck, liver or kidney cancer.

This chain joins TRBV6-6 and TRBJ2-5, with D perhaps being TRBD1 or TRBD2 (5 bases each). Per the germline V gene, CDR1 is MNHNY and CDR2 is SVGAGI (reference sequence). The CDR3 is made up of 14 amino acids. Trimming removed 6 bases from V and 5 bases from J, with 16 bases in between. The CDR3 region has the DNA TGTGCCAGCAGCCCCAAGGGACCCCGGGAGACCCAGTACTTC. As protein: CASSPKGPRETQYF.

V and J are TRBV10-3 and TRBJ2-1; 11 bases map to TRBD1. With V trimmed by 7 bases and J by 4 bases, 6 bases remained unmatched. CDR3 size: 15 residues. Germline lookup yields CDR1 ENHRY and CDR2 SYGVKD. CDR3 DNA sequence: TGTGCCATCAATGCAAGGGACAGGGGGTACAATGAGCAGTTCTTC. Its protein product is CAINARDRGYNEQFF.

The V and J genes are TRBV18 and TRBJ1-5; D gene unclear. Trimming cost V 4 bases and J 1 base, with 8 bases left between them. The CDR3 is 14 residues long. In germline, CDR1 is KGHSH, CDR2 LQKENI. The CDR3 loop is CASSQFPSNQPQHF. The CDR3, as DNA: TGTGCCAGCTCACAGTTCCCCAGCAATCAGCCCCAGCATTTT.

The chain is built from TRBV11-2 and TRBJ2-1; the D gene is possibly TRBD2 (6 bases). This CDR3 is built from 15 residues. V lost 3 bases and J 4 bases, leaving 13 bases between the germline ends. CDR1 is SGHAT, CDR2 FQNNGV, per germline. The CDR3, as DNA: TGTGCCAGCAGCTTCCTAGCGTTTGGGTACAATGAGCAGTTCTTC. Translation: CASSFLAFGYNEQFF.

V gene TRBV25-1 combines with J gene TRBJ1-1, with 8 bases identical to TRBD1. Looked up from germline, CDR1 is MGHDK and CDR2 is SYGVNS. V shed 1 base and J 5 bases; nucleotides not matched to a gene: 6. This CDR3 comprises 15 residues. The CDR3 bases are TGTGCCAGCAGTGAATCGGCAGGGGGCCATACTGAAGCTTTCTTT. Translated: CASSESAGGHTEAFF.

The chain couples TRBV9 to TRBJ1-1, with 8 nucleotides matching TRBD1. The germline gives CDR1 SGDLS, CDR2 YYNGEE. The CDR3 extends over 15 amino acids. V lost 4 bases, J lost 1 base, and 6 bases stayed unmatched. CDR3 bases: TGTGCCAGCAGCCCAGGACAGGGTCAGAACACTGAAGCTTTCTTT. Protein product: CASSPGQGQNTEAFF.

V is TRBV5-6 and J is TRBJ2-1; perhaps D is TRBD1 or TRBD2 (6 bases each). The CDR3 extends over 15 amino acids. Trimming removed 6 bases from V and 4 bases from J, with 17 bases in between. Germline V gene lookup returns CDR1 SGHDT and CDR2 YYEEEE. The CDR3 nucleotides read TGTGCCAGCACCTTCGGGGGCGGACGATACAATGAGCAGTTCTTC. This codes for CASTFGGGRYNEQFF.

There are a few counts of this clone. This specimen includes other DNA sequences encoding the same CDR3. The V and J genes are TRBV9 and TRBJ2-5; 12 positions match TRBD2. J was trimmed by 5 bases and V by 4 bases; bases with no gene match: 6. Germline CDR1 is SGDLS and CDR2 is YYNGEE. CDR3 size: 15 residues. The CDR3 sequence: CASSSGLAGFETQYF. For the CDR3, the DNA is TGTGCCAGCAGCTCAGGACTAGCGGGATTCGAGACCCAGTACTTC.

This chain's CDR3 is CASSHLSSGANVLTF. The CDR3, as DNA: TGCGCCAGCAGCCATCTCAGCTCTGGGGCCAACGTCCTGACTTTC. J is TRBJ2-6 and V is TRBV4-1; D uncertain. The V end lost 3 bases, the J end lost 0 bases, and 6 bases lay between the germline ends. The CDR3 is made up of 15 amino acids. From germline, CDR1 is MGHRA and CDR2 YSYEKL.

CDR3: CASSPLDLSGRGTQYF. The DNA of the CDR3 is TGTGCCAGCAGCCCTCTGGACCTTAGCGGGAGGGGCACCCAGTACTTC. The rearrangement uses TRBV28 and TRBJ2-5, with 11 bases fitting TRBD2. Unmatched junction bases numbered 14, after V lost 6 bases and J lost 8 bases. Per germline, CDR1 MDHEN and CDR2 SYDVKM. The CDR3 runs 16 residues.

The chain joins TRBV27 to TRBJ1-2; TRBD1 is a possible D gene (6 bases). Trimming removed 6 bases from V and 9 bases from J, with 26 bases in between. The CDR3 is 16 amino acids. Germline V gives CDR1 MNHEY, CDR2 SMNVEV (reference sequence). The CDR3 coding sequence is TGTGCCAGCAGCCCCCTCCGGGGACATGGAAAAGGGCGCTACACCTTC. Residues: CASSPLRGHGKGRYTF.

CDR3 in amino acids: CASSQAGYEQYF. CDR3 in DNA: TGCGCCAGCAGCCAAGCAGGGTACGAGCAGTACTTC. The chain recombines TRBV4-1 with TRBJ2-7, with TRBD1 as a possible D gene (5 bases). The CDR3 covers 12 residues. The germline V gene encodes CDR1 MGHRA and CDR2 YSYEKL. The V end was cut by 1 base, the J end by 4 bases, with 5 bases between.

The chain uses TRBV5-1 and TRBJ2-5, with D perhaps TRBD1 (6 bases). Germline assignment: CDR1 SGHRS and CDR2 YFSETQ. The CDR3 is 16 residues long. Between the trimmed V and J ends, which lost 1 base and 4 bases, there was a span of 17 bases. In nucleotides, the CDR3 is TGCGCCAGCAGCTTGCCTCGACAGGAGGCGGCAGAGACCCAGTACTTC. This sequence encodes CASSLPRQEAAETQYF. Together with reference TRBV5-1 and TRBJ2-5, the CDR3 gives the full variable domain: KAGVTQTPRYLIKTRGQQVTLSCSPISGHRSVSWYQQTPGQGLQFLFEYFSETQRNKGNFPGRFSGRQFSNSRSEMNVSTLELGDSALYLCASSLPRQEAAETQYFGPGTRLLVL.

This chain uses TRBV6-5 with TRBJ2-1, with a tentative D call TRBD2 (5 bases). The CDR3 contains 13 residues. The V end was cut by 0 bases, the J end by 8 bases, with 8 bases between. Per the germline V gene, CDR1 is MNHEY and CDR2 is SVGAGI. The CDR3 reads CASSYSPGDEQFF. The CDR3 DNA sequence: TGTGCCAGCAGTTACTCCCCCGGGGATGAGCAGTTCTTC.

This clone was seen just once. The rearrangement links TRBV2 to TRBJ2-3; 8 bases agree with TRBD2. Per the germline V gene, CDR1 is SNHLY and CDR2 is FYNNEI. V lost 0 bases and J lost 0; bases outside the gene matches: 5. The CDR3 spans 17 residues. The CDR3 sequence: CASSEAGSGGSTDTQYF. DNA of the CDR3: TGTGCCAGCAGTGAAGCGGGCAGCGGGGGAAGCACAGATACGCAGTATTTT. The full variable domain, its missing parts supplied by reference TRBV2 and TRBJ2-3, is EPEVTQTPSHQVTQMGQEVILRCVPISNHLYFYWYRQILGQKVEFLVSFYNNEISEKSEIFDDQFSVERPDGSNFTLKIRSTKLEDSAMYFCASSEAGSGGSTDTQYFGPGTRLTVL.

The V gene is TRBV30, the J gene TRBJ2-1; D gene uncertain. The CDR3 is 13 residues long. The germline gives CDR1 GTSNPN, CDR2 SVGIG (reference sequence). V lost 0 bases and J lost 7, with 10 bases in between. CDR3 sequence reads: CAWSVAALNEQFF. DNA for the CDR3: TGTGCCTGGAGTGTAGCAGCCCTAAATGAGCAGTTCTTC.

Worth noting for this clone: Other DNA sequences in the same sample also yield this CDR3. The chain employs TRBV5-4 and TRBJ2-7; 11 bases are shared with TRBD1. The V gene end was trimmed by 4 bases and the J gene end by 4 bases; junction bases not matched to a gene: 4. There are 14 residues in the CDR3. Germline V lookup: CDR1 SGHNT, CDR2 YYREEE (reference sequence). CDR3 sequence: CASSPGTGGYEQYF. DNA for the CDR3: TGTGCCAGCAGCCCGGGGACAGGGGGTTACGAGCAGTACTTC.

The sample holds one count of this clone. The gene calls are TRBV7-6 and TRBJ2-1; no definite D call. Germline V gene sequence: CDR1 SGHVS, CDR2 FNYEAQ. V gave up 3 bases and J gave up 8 bases, with 11 bases separating them. The length of the CDR3 is 13 residues. The CDR3 is CASSFRDVDEQFF. In DNA, the CDR3 is TGTGCCAGCAGCTTTCGAGACGTTGATGAGCAGTTCTTC.

This clone was counted a single time. The chain couples TRBV29-1 to TRBJ1-2, with D maybe TRBD1 (5 bases). The ends were cut back, 2 bases at V and 5 bases at J, with 15 bases in the middle. CDR1 is SQVTM and CDR2 is ANQGSEA in the germline V gene. The CDR3 has 14 amino acids. The CDR3 loop is CSVENLTGAYGYTF. CDR3 sequence (DNA): TGCAGCGTTGAAAACCTGACCGGGGCTTATGGCTACACCTTC.